This TCR beta chain was captured in a study of identical twins listed by TCRdb under 2016. About the study as a whole: The study deep-sequenced TCR alpha and beta repertoires from monozygotic twins, unrelated adults of various ages and cord blood to test whether fetal clonotypes persist. Replicate twin experiments were performed at different times using different library preparation protocols to rule out contamination. The research as a whole found: Zero-insertion analyses could be partly confounded by invariant T cells such as MAIT and iNKT, although diverse VJ usage argued against such confounding for most clonotypes. Fewer insertions were carried by abundant cord blood beta clonotypes; a weaker similar trend was observed in young adult naive repertoires, while no such trend was observed in memory repertoires. Out-of-frame TCR alpha sharing in monozygotic twins was systematically underestimated by recombination models, whereas sharing between unrelated individuals was in agreement with the recombination models. A weaker excess of twin sharing was found in beta out-of-frame sequences because the signal-to-noise ratio was lowered by fewer shared sequences. Because the same donors could not be followed over many years, conclusions were based on cross-sectional statistical analysis. Compared with coincidental sharing between unrelated individuals, out-of-frame TCR alpha sequences shared between twins showed an excess of sequences with low generation probability.

The receptor library was made with 5' RACE. This sample was sequenced with an Illumina HiSeq 2000. A universal primer binding site was introduced by template switching, and a unique molecular identifier was present in the final cDNA, enabling accurate counting of TCR cDNA molecules. Specific primers in the conserved constant-segment region were used to synthesize first-strand cDNA for the TCR alpha and beta chains. To control for contamination, each cDNA library was double barcoded with a SMART-Mk sample barcode plus Illumina barcodes. TruSeq adapter sequences along with Illumina sample barcodes were introduced in two successive PCR steps. TCR alpha and beta cDNA libraries were sequenced on the Illumina HiSeq platform with custom primers. The authors' analysis ran thus. MiGEC processed the raw reads to extract unique molecular identifiers, while MiXCR was used to determine the CDR3 positions. For each individual, recombination models were inferred using an EM algorithm with the repgenHMM and IGoR tools. Shared clonotype analysis was performed with the tcR package in R, normalizing sharing by the product of cloneset sizes. To study raw recombination without the effects of thymic and clonal selection, out-of-frame nonproductive sequences were analyzed. TCRdb took the public reads, trimmed them with fastp at Q25, ran MiXCR for clone calling and kept in-frame beta chains. Rows matching on CDR3 protein sequence are summarized as one entry with the most common DNA and genes. The V and J calls were not made by the authors but by TCRdb's processing. Across this sample there are a few hundred thousand distinct CDR3 sequences, with 15% seen only once. The ten largest clones add up to roughly 0.42% of the sample.

Only a few counts were recorded for this clonotype. No antigen is known for it. Per-base qualities were not stored, and no clone one base away is much larger. Every donor in the study was a healthy Caucasian. The twin cohort consisted of three pairs of female monozygotic twins, all aged roughly 18 to 30 years. Positive isolation kits from Invitrogen were used to isolate the CD4+ and CD8+ T cell populations. The trim is 4 bases for V and 13 bases for J, with a gap of 8 bases between the germline ends. According to the germline V gene, CDR1 reads KGHSH and CDR2 reads LQKENI. The CDR3 has 10 amino acids, counting the end cysteine and phenylalanine. The sequence is cut down to CDR3 DNA, 30 bases in frame from base 1. The sample also formed part of further work on yellow fever vaccine responses in identical twins. Looking at the second paper: The T cell response to vaccination in identical twins was reported by the authors to appear partly convergent and partly personalized. In the study, vaccine-responding T cell clones were precisely tracked in identical twins.

This sequence originates from a young woman in good health. The sample comprised CD4+ T cells sorted from blood. The chain is made from TRBV18 and TRBJ1-5; the D gene is possibly TRBD1, with 6 bases matching. Read as DNA, the sequence is TGTGCCAGCTCACAGGGGGGTCAGCATTTT. Its product reads: CASSQGGQHF.